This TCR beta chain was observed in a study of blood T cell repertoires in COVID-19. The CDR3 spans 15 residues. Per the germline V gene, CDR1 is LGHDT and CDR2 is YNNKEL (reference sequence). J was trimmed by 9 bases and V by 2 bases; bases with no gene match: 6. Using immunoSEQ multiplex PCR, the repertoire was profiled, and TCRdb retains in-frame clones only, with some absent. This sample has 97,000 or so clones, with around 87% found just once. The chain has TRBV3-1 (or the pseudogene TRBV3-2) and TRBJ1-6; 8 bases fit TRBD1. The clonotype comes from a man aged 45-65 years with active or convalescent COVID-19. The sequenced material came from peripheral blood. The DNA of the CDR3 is TGTGCCAGCAGCCAACTGACAGGGGCGGGTTCACCCCTCCACTTT. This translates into CASSQLTGAGSPLHF.